This T cell receptor (beta chain) is from a study of blood T cell repertoires in COVID-19. Study in general: COVID-19 samples collected from the United States, Italy and Spain covered acute and convalescent phases.

This CDR3 is built from 16 residues. V was clipped by 4 bases and J by 5 bases; unmatched bases: 14. CDR1 and CDR2 from the germline V gene are SQVTM and ANQGSEA. Libraries were prepared by immunoSEQ multiplex PCR; TCRdb keeps only in-frame clonotypes and omits some of them. The table has fewer than 700,000 clones, approximately 91% seen once. The chain links TRBV29-1 to TRBJ2-7; TRBD1 agrees at 10 bases. The receptor's source is a woman in her forties or fifties with COVID-19, enrolled during active disease. The specimen sequenced was peripheral blood. The CDR3 sequence: CSVARRPGQGSDEQYF. DNA for the CDR3: TGCAGCGTTGCCCGCCGACCGGGACAGGGGTCCGACGAGCAGTACTTC.